The 17 T cell receptor beta chains presented below share a single source sample, sequenced in a study of blood T cell repertoires in COVID-19. Assay: immunoSEQ multiplex PCR; the TCRdb copy retains only in-frame clones and omits some. The sample holds approximately 88,000 clones, 65% to 80% seen once. Sequenced: peripheral blood. The receptors come from a human donor in a cohort sampled during active COVID-19.

This chain connects TRBV2 to TRBJ2-1; TRBD2 agrees at 9 bases. Germline V gene lookup returns CDR1 SNHLY and CDR2 FYNNEI. The CDR3 has 14 residues. J gave up 3 bases and V 6 bases, and 3 bases lay outside the gene matches. Here the CDR3 DNA reads TGTGCCAGCAGCCGACTAGCGGACTACAATGAGCAGTTCTTC. Its translation: CASSRLADYNEQFF.

The V gene is TRBV10-3, the J gene TRBJ1-1, with D possibly matching TRBD1 (6 bases). Looked up from germline, CDR1 is ENHRY and CDR2 is SYGVKD. This CDR3 has 13 amino acids. V lost 6 bases and J lost 4, with 12 bases in between. The CDR3 here is CAIRGDKGTEAFF. The CDR3 region has the DNA TGTGCCATCAGGGGGGACAAGGGCACTGAAGCTTTCTTT.

This chain uses TRBV4-1 with TRBJ2-1; D may be TRBD2 (6 bases). The germline CDR1 and CDR2 sequences are MGHRA and YSYEKL. The V end was cut by 1 base, the J end by 8 bases, with 15 bases between. The CDR3 is 15 residues long. CDR3 sequence (DNA): TGCGCCAGCAGCCAAGTCCTTCAACTAGCTTATGAGCAGTTCTTC. Its translation: CASSQVLQLAYEQFF.

This clone has only one observation. V gene TRBV7-2 combines with J gene TRBJ2-3, with 7 bases matching TRBD2. Germline assignment: CDR1 SGHTA and CDR2 FQGNSA. The V and J ends lost 5 bases and 0 bases, in that order; junction bases with no gene match: 5. CDR3 size: 15 residues. This chain's CDR3 is CASSPLSGSTDTQYF. The CDR3 DNA reads as TGTGCCAGCAGCCCTCTTAGCGGGAGCACAGATACGCAGTATTTT.

V gene TRBV5-1 combines with J gene TRBJ2-1, with no clear D. This CDR3 has 13 residues. CDR1 is SGHRS, CDR2 YFSETQ, per germline. Trimming took 3 bases from V and 9 from J, leaving 13 bases between them. Here the CDR3 reads CASSSTLNSEQFF. For the CDR3, the DNA is TGCGCCAGCAGCTCAACCCTCAACAGTGAGCAGTTCTTC.

The V and J genes are TRBV5-5 and TRBJ2-7; the match to TRBD2 covers 9 bases. The CDR3 covers 14 residues. CDR1 and CDR2 from the germline V gene are SGHKS and YYEKEE (reference sequence). The ends lost 2 bases at V and 5 bases at J; junction bases unmatched: 5. CDR3: CASSFRGLANEQYF. CDR3 DNA sequence: TGTGCCAGCAGCTTTCGGGGACTAGCAAACGAGCAGTACTTC.

The chain uses TRBV18 and TRBJ2-5, with 10 bases fitting TRBD1. Germline assignment: CDR1 KGHSH and CDR2 LQKENI. The junction had 6 bases not matched to a gene; V was cut back by 6 bases and J by 5 bases. CDR3 length: 14 residues. CDR3 loop: CASSPRQGAETQYF. The CDR3 bases are TGTGCCAGCTCGCCTAGACAGGGGGCGGAGACCCAGTACTTC.

This clone was seen only once. The gene calls are TRBV25-1 and TRBJ1-2, with D perhaps TRBD1 (5 bases). Trimming left V 4 bases short and J 2 bases short, with 17 bases between. The germline V gene encodes CDR1 MGHDK and CDR2 SYGVNS. The CDR3 contains 16 residues. Written as DNA, the CDR3 is TGTGCCAGCAGTGGTACGCACAGGCCTTACAACTATGGCTACACCTTC. Translating gives CASSGTHRPYNYGYTF.

The chain recombines TRBV28 with TRBJ2-7, with 8 bases matching TRBD1. This CDR3 region has 17 residues. From germline, CDR1 is MDHEN and CDR2 SYDVKM. J gave up 4 bases and V 5 bases, and 16 bases lay outside the gene matches. The CDR3 spells CASSRRGRGAGQYEQYF. In DNA form, the CDR3 reads TGTGCCAGCAGTCGCAGGGGGCGAGGGGCAGGACAATACGAGCAGTACTTC.

This chain links TRBV29-1 with TRBJ1-5; D is ambiguous. V was cut by 7 bases and J by 3 bases, with 13 bases left in between. The CDR3 is 13 residues long. Germline V gives CDR1 SQVTM, CDR2 ANQGSEA. CDR3 nucleotide sequence: TGCAGCGCTTCGGAAGCGGACAATCAGCCCCAGCATTTT. Amino acids: CSASEADNQPQHF.

The V call is TRBV9, the J call TRBJ2-1; D ambiguous. CDR3 length: 14 amino acids. From germline, CDR1 is SGDLS and CDR2 YYNGEE. V lost 0 bases to trimming and J lost 5 bases, with 9 bases between them. The CDR3 protein is CASSVGAANNEQFF. As DNA, the CDR3 is TGTGCCAGCAGCGTAGGGGCCGCGAACAATGAGCAGTTCTTC.

The chain has TRBV30 and TRBJ1-5, with D possibly matching TRBD1 (6 bases). V lost 0 bases and J 7 bases, leaving 10 bases between the germline ends. CDR1 and CDR2 from the germline V gene are GTSNPN and SVGIG (reference sequence). There are 13 residues in the CDR3. CDR3 in DNA: TGTGCCTGGAGTGTAGAAGGGGGACAGCCCCAGCATTTT. It yields the protein CAWSVEGGQPQHF.

This chain joins TRBV4-3 and TRBJ2-2; 7 positions agree with TRBD1. The CDR3 length is 14 residues. The V and J ends lost 4 bases and 1 base, in that order; junction bases with no gene match: 0. Per the germline V gene, CDR1 is LGHNA and CDR2 is YSLEER. The CDR3 nucleotides read TGCGCCAGCAGCCGGACAGGGAACACCGGGGAGCTGTTTTTT. Translating it yields CASSRTGNTGELFF.

The J gene is TRBJ2-1, the V gene TRBV7-2; 7 bases match TRBD1. Per the germline V gene, CDR1 is SGHTA and CDR2 is FQGNSA. CDR3 length equals 13 residues. The V segment lost 8 bases and the J segment 5 bases; nucleotides outside the gene matches: 6. For the CDR3, the DNA is TGTGCCAGCGATAAGGGACAGAACAATGAGCAGTTCTTC. It translates to CASDKGQNNEQFF.

V usage is TRBV28 and J usage is TRBJ2-1; TRBD1 is a possible D gene (6 bases). V lost 1 base and J 6 bases, leaving 13 bases between the germline ends. The CDR3 is 15 amino acids. The germline CDR1 and CDR2 sequences are MDHEN and SYDVKM. The CDR3 DNA reads TGTGCCAGCAGTTTATTAGGGGTGGGGGCCAATGAGCAGTTCTTC. Protein product: CASSLLGVGANEQFF.

This clone was counted only a few times. The rearrangement uses TRBV7-9 and TRBJ1-2; tentatively, D is TRBD1 (6 bases). V was shortened by 8 bases and J by 1 base, with 11 bases between the two germline ends. The CDR3 is 13 residues long. Germline loops: CDR1 SEHNR, CDR2 FQNEAQ (reference sequence). CDR3 amino acids: CASSQGFNYGYTF. Here the CDR3 DNA reads TGTGCCAGCTCGCAGGGGTTTAACTATGGCTACACCTTC.

The gene calls are TRBV2 and TRBJ2-6; 7 nucleotides agree with TRBD1. From germline, CDR1 is SNHLY and CDR2 FYNNEI. J lost 1 base, V lost 4 bases, and 10 bases had no gene match. The CDR3 extends over 18 amino acids. This CDR3 is CASSGQGFRGSGANVLTF. CDR3 nucleotide sequence: TGTGCCAGCAGTGGACAGGGTTTTAGAGGATCTGGGGCCAACGTCCTGACTTTC.